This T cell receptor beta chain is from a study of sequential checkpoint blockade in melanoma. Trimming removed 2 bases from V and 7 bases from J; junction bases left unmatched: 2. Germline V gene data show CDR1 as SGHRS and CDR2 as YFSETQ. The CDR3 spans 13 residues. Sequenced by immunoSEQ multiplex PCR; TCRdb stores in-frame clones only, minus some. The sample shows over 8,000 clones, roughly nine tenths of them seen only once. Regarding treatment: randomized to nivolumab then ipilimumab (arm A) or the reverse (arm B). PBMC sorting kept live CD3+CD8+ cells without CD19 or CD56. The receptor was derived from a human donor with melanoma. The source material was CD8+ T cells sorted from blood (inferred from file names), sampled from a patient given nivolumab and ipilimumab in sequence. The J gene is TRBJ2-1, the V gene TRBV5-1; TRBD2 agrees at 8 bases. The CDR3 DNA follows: TGCGCCAGCAGCTTTAGCGGGACGAATGAGCAGTTCTTC. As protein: CASSFSGTNEQFF.